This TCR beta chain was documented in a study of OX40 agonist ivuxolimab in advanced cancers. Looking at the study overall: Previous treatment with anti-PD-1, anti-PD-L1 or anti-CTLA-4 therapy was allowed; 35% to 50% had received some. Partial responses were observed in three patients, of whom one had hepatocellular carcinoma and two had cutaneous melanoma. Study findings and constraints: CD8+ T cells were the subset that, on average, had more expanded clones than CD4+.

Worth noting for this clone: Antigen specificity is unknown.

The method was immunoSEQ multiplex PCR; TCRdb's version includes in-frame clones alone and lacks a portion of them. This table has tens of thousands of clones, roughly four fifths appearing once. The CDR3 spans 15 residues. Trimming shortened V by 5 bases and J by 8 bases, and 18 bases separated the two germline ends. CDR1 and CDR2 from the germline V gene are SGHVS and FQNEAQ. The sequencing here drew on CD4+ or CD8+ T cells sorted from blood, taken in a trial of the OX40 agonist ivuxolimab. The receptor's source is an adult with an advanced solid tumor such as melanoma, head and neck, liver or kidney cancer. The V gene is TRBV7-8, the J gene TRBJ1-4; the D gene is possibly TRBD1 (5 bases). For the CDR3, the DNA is TGTGCCAGCAGCCCCGGGGCATTCGCTTGGGAAAAACTGTTTTTT. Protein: CASSPGAFAWEKLFF.